This T cell receptor (beta chain) comes out of a study of CD8 T cells in Susac syndrome. Study results and caveats: TEMRA cells and active patients showed peak Susac CD8+ clonal expansion.

CDR3 size: 16 residues. J lost 4 bases, V lost 5 bases, and 8 bases had no gene match. For this clonotype: What it binds is unknown.

Sorting of TEMRA cells relied on CD27 and CD45RA staining. Sequence data were generated from both the total CD8+ population and sorted CD8+ TEMRA cells. Reverse transcription of roughly 0.5 to 1 ug RNA used random hexamers. TCRdb used MiXCR to reprocess the immunoSEQ multiplex PCR reads, holding one entry per CDR3 protein. The sample yields about 2,600 distinct CDR3 sequences, around 74% seen once. V and J are TRBV12-3 or TRBV12-4 and TRBJ2-7; 13 positions agree with TRBD2. This sequence originates from a human donor with Susac syndrome. Sequences were obtained from CD8+ TEMRA cells from PBMCs. Subset denoted: FACS-sorted terminally differentiated effector memory CD8+ T cells re-expressing CD45RA (CD8+ TEMRA). CDR3 nucleotides: TGTGCCAGCAGTACATTACTAGCGGGAGGGCCTTACGAGCAGTACTTC. Translation: CASSTLLAGGPYEQYF.